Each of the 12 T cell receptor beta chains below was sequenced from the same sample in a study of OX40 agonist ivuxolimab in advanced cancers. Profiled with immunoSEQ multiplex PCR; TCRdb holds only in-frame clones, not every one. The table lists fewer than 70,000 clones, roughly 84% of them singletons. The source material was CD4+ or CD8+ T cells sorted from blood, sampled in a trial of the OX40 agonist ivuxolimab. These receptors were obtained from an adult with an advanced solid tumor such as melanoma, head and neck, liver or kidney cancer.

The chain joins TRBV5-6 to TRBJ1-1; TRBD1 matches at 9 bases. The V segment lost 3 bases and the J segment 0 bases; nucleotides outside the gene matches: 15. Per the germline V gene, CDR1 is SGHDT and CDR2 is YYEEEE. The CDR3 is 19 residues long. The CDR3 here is CASSSDRGAKAAMNTEAFF. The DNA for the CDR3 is TGTGCCAGCAGCTCCGACAGGGGGGCGAAGGCCGCAATGAACACTGAAGCTTTCTTT. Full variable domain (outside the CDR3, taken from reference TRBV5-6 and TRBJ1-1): DAGVTQSPTHLIKTRGQQVTLRCSPKSGHDTVSWYQQALGQGPQFIFQYYEEEERQRGNFPDRFSGHQFPNYSSELNVNALLLGDSALYLCASSSDRGAKAAMNTEAFFGQGTRLTVV.

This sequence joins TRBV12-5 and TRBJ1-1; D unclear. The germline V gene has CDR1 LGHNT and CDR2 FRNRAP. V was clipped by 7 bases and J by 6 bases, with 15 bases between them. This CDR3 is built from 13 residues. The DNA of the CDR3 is TGTGCTAGTGCTCTGGGTGGAACGGCTGAAGCTTTCTTT. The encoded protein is CASALGGTAEAFF.

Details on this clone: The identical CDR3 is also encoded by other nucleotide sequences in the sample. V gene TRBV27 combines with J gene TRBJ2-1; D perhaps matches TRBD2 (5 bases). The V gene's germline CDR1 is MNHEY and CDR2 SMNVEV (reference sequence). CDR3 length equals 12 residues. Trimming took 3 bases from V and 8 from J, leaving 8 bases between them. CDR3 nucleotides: TGTGCCAGCAGTTTGTTGGGAGATGAGCAGTTCTTC. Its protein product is CASSLLGDEQFF.

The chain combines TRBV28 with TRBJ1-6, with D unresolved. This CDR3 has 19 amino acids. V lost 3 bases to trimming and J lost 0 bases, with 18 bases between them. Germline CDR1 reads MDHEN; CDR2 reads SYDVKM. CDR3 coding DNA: TGTGCCAGCAGTTTTTCTCAAATAAGGTTGAGCTCCTATAATTCACCCCTCCACTTT. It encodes CASSFSQIRLSSYNSPLHF.

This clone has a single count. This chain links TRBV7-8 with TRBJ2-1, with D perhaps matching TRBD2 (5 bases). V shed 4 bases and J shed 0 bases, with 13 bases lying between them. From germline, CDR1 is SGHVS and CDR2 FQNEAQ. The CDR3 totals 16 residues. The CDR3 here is CASSSRPLGSYNEQFF. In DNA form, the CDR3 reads TGTGCCAGCAGCTCCCGGCCACTAGGCTCCTACAATGAGCAGTTCTTC.

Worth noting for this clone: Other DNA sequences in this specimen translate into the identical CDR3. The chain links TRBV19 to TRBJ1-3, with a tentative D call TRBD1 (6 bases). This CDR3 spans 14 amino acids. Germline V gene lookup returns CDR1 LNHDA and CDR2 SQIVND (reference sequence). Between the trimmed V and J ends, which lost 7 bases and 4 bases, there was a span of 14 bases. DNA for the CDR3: TGTGCCAGTACCCGAGGGGGGAGCGGAAACACCATATATTTT. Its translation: CASTRGGSGNTIYF.

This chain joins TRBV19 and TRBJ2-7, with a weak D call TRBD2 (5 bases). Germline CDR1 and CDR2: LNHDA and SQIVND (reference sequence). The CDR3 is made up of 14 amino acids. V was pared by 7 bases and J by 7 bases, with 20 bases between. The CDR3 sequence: CASKVRARSQEQYF. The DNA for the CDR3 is TGTGCCAGTAAGGTGAGGGCGCGGAGTCAAGAGCAGTACTTC.

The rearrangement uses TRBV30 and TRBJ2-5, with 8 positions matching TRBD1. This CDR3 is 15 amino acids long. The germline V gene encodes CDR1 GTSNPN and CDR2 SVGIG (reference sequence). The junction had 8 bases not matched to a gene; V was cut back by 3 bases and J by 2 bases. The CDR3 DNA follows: TGTGCCTGGAGCGAAGGACAGGGCCCTCAAGAGACCCAGTACTTC. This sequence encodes CAWSEGQGPQETQYF. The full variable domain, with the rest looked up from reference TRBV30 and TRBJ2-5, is SQTIHQWPATLVQPVGSPLSLECTVEGTSNPNLYWYRQAAGRGLQLLFYSVGIGQISSEVPQNLSASRPQDRQFILSSKKLLLSDSGFYLCAWSEGQGPQETQYFGPGTRLLVL.

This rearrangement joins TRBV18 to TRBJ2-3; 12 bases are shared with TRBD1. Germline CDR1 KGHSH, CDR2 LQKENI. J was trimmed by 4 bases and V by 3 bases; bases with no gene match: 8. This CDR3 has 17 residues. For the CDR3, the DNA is TGTGCCAGCTCACCGATAAGGGACAGGGGGCGCGCAGATACGCAGTATTTT. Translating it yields CASSPIRDRGRADTQYF.

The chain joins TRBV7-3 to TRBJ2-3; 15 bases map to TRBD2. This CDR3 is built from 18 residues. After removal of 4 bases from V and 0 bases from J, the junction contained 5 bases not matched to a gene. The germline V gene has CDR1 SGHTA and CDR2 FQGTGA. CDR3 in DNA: TGTGCCAGCAGCTCGGGACTAGCGGGGGGCCCTAGCACAGATACGCAGTATTTT. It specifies CASSSGLAGGPSTDTQYF.

CDR3 bases: TGCAGCGTTGAGGGGATAGCGAACTACGAGCAGTACTTC. This gives the protein CSVEGIANYEQYF. The chain combines TRBV29-1 with TRBJ2-7, with D perhaps matching TRBD2 (5 bases). CDR1 SQVTM and CDR2 ANQGSEA come from the germline V gene. Deletions cut 3 bases from V and 3 bases from J, with 12 bases between. This CDR3 has 13 residues.

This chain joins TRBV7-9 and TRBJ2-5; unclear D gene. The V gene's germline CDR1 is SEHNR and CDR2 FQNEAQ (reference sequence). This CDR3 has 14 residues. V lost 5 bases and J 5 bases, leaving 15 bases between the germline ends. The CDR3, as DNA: TGTGCCAGCAGCCCGACGGTGATATCGGAGACCCAGTACTTC. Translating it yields CASSPTVISETQYF.